This T cell receptor (beta chain) was sequenced for a study of Graves' ophthalmopathy and Graves' hyperthyroidism. Study observations and caveats: Ophthalmopathy and stable hyperthyroidism were discriminated by a 13-signature model, with roughly 86% sensitivity and 80% to 84% specificity.

Trimming cost V 7 bases and J 0 bases; bases outside gene matches: 2. The CDR3 sequence is 12 residues long. Looked up from germline, CDR1 is SQVTM and CDR2 is ANQGSEA. This clonotype was seen repeatedly, ten times or more. What it binds is unknown. RNA transcripts provided the template for amplifying TCR beta CDR3 regions. Second-round multiplex PCR came after first-round RT-PCR with HTBI primers. Each CDR3 protein is one row after TCRdb ran MiXCR on the multiplex PCR reads. The sample lists a few hundred thousand distinct CDR3 sequences; just under 40% were seen once. The source material was peripheral blood or thyroid tissue (not recorded which). The source of this sequence is an adult man with Graves' hyperthyroidism. The V call is TRBV29-1, the J call TRBJ2-7; 8 positions match TRBD1. CDR3 coding DNA: TGCAGCGCAGACAGGGGCTCCTACGAGCAGTACTTC. It translates to CSADRGSYEQYF.